This TCR beta chain was captured in a study of radiotherapy plus CTLA-4 blockade in lung cancer. In regard to this clone: Antigen specificity is unknown.

Findings of the study overall: Tumor-origin TCR clones grew in blood after radiotherapy plus ipilimumab.

The protocol was immunoSEQ multiplex PCR, while the TCRdb copy is restricted to in-frame clones and leaves out a portion. Among roughly 45,000 clones listed, over 60% were seen once. The CDR3 length is 16 residues. Trimming took off 6 bases at V and 2 bases at J, with 19 bases between the two ends. Germline V gene data show CDR1 as MDHEN and CDR2 as SYDVKM. The sequence was collected from a human donor with non-small cell lung cancer who had a partial response to radiotherapy plus ipilimumab. Material: peripheral blood, obtained from a patient treated with radiotherapy plus ipilimumab. The chain employs TRBV28 and TRBJ2-5; weak D call: TRBD1 (5 bases). The CDR3 bases are TGTGCCAGCAGGAAGTATTACAGGAAGGCTCAAGAGACCCAGTACTTC. This gives the protein CASRKYYRKAQETQYF.